This T cell receptor beta chain came from a study of T cells in localized non-small cell lung cancer. Findings and caveats of the study: A median around 57 of the top 100 tumor clones appeared in adjacent lung. Clonality peaked in uninvolved adjacent lung rather than tumor.

Remarks on this clone: The antigen is unknown.

Some clones are missing from TCRdb's copy, which holds only in-frame ones; the method was immunoSEQ multiplex PCR. This sample has 25,000 to 35,000 clones; roughly nine tenths occur once, and the top ten carry approximately 5.2%. Trimming stripped 2 bases from V and 5 bases from J, with 10 bases between. CDR1 and CDR2 from the germline V gene are SGHNT and YYREEE (reference sequence). This CDR3 is built from 13 residues. The rearrangement links TRBV5-4 to TRBJ2-5, with D perhaps matching TRBD1 (5 bases). This clonotype originated in a man aged 40-75 years with stage II lung adenocarcinoma. The specimen was PBMCs, collected before any cancer treatment. The CDR3 region has the DNA TGTGCCAGCAGCTTTAGGGGTGGGGAGACCCAGTACTTC. It translates to CASSFRGGETQYF.